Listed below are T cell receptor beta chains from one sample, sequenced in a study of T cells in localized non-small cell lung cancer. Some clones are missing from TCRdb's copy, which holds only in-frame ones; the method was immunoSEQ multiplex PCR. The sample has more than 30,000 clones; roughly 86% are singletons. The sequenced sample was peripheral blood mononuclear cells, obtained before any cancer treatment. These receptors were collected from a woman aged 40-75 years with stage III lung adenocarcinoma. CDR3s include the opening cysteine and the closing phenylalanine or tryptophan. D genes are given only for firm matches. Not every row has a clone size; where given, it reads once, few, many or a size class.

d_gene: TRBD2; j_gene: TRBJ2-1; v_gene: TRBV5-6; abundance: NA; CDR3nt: TGTGCCAGCAGCCCCTTAGCCGGGGGGGCCCCCAATGAGCAGTTCTTC; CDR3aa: CASSPLAGGAPNEQFF
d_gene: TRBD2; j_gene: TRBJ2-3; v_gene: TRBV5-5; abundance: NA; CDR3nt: TGTGCCAGCAGCCAGGGACTAGCGGGGATGACAGATACGCAGTATTTT; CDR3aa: CASSQGLAGMTDTQYF
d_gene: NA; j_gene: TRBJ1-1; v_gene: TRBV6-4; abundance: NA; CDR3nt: TGTGCCAGCAGTGTTGCTGAGGACACTGAAGCTTTCTTT; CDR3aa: CASSVAEDTEAFF
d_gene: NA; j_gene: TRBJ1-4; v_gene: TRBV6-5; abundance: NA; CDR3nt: TGTGCCAGCAGTTACTCTCCCCAAACCTCTGAAAAACTGTTTTTT; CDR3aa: CASSYSPQTSEKLFF
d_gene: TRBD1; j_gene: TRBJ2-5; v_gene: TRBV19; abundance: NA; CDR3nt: TGTGCCAGTAGTCCCCTACAGGGGGCAGGGGAGACCCAGTACTTC; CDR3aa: CASSPLQGAGETQYF
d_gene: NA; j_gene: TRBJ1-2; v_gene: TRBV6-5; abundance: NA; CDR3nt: TGTGCCAGCAGTTACCGTGGACCGGGCGGTGGCTACACCTTC; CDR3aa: CASSYRGPGGGYTF
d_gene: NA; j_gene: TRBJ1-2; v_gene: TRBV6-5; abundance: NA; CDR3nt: TGTGCCAGCAGTTACTCGTACAGGGAGGGCGGCTACACCTTC; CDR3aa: CASSYSYREGGYTF
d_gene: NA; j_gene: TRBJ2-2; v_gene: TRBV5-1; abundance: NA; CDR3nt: TGCGCCAGCAGCCTTATGGACACCGGGGAGCTGTTTTTT; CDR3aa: CASSLMDTGELFF
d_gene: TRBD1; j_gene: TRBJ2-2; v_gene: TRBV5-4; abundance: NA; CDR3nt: TGTGCCAGCAGCTCGGACAGGGCGCTAGTGCGGACCGGGGAGCTGTTTTTT; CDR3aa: CASSSDRALVRTGELFF
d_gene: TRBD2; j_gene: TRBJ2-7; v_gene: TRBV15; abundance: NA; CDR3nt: TGTGCCACCAGCCCAGATTGGGGACTAGCGGGAGAGTGGTACGAGCAGTACTTC; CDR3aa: CATSPDWGLAGEWYEQYF
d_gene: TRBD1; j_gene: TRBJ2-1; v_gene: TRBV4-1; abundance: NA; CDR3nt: TGCGCCAGCAGCCAAGTGGGAACAGGGGTCGCCCCTGGGGTCGAGCAGTTCTTC; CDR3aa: CASSQVGTGVAPGVEQFF
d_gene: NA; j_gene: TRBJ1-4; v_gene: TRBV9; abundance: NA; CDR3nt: TGTGCCAGCAGCGTAGTTGGGACGACTAATGAAAAACTGTTTTTT; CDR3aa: CASSVVGTTNEKLFF
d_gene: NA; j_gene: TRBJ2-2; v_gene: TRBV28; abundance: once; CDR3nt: TGTGCCGGGGGACCAACCTCCGAGGAGCTGTTTTTT; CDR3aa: CAGGPTSEELFF
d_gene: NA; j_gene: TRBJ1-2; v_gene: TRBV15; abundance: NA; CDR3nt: TGTGCCACCAGGACCGGGGGAGGGGAAGGTCGGGGCTACACCTTC; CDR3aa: CATRTGGGEGRGYTF
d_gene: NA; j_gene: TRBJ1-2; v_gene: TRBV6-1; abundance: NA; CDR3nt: TGTGCCAGCAGTGAAATCGGACAGTCAAACTATGGCTACACCTTC; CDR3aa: CASSEIGQSNYGYTF
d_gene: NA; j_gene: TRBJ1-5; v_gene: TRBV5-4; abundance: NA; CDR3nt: TGTGCCAGCAGCCGGGAAGGGGGGGAGGCTCAGCCCCAGCATTTT; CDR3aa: CASSREGGEAQPQHF
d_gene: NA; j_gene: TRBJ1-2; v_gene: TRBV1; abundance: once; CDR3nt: TGCACCAGCAGCCAAGATCAGGGAAACTATGGCTACACCTTC; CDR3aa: CTSSQDQGNYGYTF
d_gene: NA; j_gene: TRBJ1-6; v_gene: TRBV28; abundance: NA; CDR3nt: TGTGCCAGCCGCCTTATGGGGCAGGGAGATTCACCCCTCCACTTT; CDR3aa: CASRLMGQGDSPLHF
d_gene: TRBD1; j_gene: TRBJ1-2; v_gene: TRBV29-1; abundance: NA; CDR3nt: TGCAGCGTTGAAACCGGACAGGGGGCAGGGGGCTACACCTTC; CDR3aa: CSVETGQGAGGYTF
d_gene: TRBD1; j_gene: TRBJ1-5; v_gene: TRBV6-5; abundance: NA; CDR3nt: TGTGCCAGCAGGCAACAGGGGCCTAGCAATCAGCCCCAGCATTTT; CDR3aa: CASRQQGPSNQPQHF
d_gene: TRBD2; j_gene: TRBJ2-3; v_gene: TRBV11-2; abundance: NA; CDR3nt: TGTGCCAGCAGCTTAGATTTGGCGGGAGACACAGATACGCAGTATTTT; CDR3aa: CASSLDLAGDTDTQYF
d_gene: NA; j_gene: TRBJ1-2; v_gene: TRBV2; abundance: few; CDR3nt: TGTGCCGCGGTTGGGGGTGGCTACACCTTC; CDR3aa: CAAVGGGYTF
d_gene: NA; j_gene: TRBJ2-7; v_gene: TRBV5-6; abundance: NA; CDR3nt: TGTGCCAGCAGCTTGGACAGGGATGAGCAGTACTTC; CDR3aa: CASSLDRDEQYF
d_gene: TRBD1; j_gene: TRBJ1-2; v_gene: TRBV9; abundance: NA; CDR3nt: TGTGCCAGCAGCACGACACAGGGGGCAGGACCCTACTATGGCTACACCTTC; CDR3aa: CASSTTQGAGPYYGYTF
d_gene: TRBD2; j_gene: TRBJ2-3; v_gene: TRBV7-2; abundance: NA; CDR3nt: TGTGCCAGCAGCTCCCTAGCGGGAGTGGTCGGAGATACGCAGTATTTT; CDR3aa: CASSSLAGVVGDTQYF
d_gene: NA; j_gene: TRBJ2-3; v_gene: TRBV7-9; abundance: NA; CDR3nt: TGTGCCAGCAGCTTCGACCTCGGGGCGGGCACAGATACGCAGTATTTT; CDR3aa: CASSFDLGAGTDTQYF
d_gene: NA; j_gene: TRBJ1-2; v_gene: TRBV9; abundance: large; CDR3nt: TGTGCCAGCAGCCCGTCCGGGACGAGCAACTATGGCTACACCTTC; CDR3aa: CASSPSGTSNYGYTF
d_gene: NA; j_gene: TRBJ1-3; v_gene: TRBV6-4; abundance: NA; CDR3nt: TGTGCCAGCTCCCAGGACTCTGGAAACACCATATATTTT; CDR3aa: CASSQDSGNTIYF
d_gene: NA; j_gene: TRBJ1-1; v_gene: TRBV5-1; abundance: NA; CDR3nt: TGCGCCAGCAGCGCCCAGGGGAGGGCTGAAGCTTTCTTT; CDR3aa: CASSAQGRAEAFF
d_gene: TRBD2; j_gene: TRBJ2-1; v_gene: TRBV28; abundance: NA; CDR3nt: TGTGCCAGCAGTTTCGGAGCGGGAGCTTCCTACAATGAGCAGTTCTTC; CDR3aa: CASSFGAGASYNEQFF
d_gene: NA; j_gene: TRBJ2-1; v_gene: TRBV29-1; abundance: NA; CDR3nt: TGCAGCGCTCGCCGGGGGACTTACAATGAGCAGTTCTTC; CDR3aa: CSARRGTYNEQFF
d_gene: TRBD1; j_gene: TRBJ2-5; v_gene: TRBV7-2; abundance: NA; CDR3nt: TGTGCCAGCAGCTTAGGCCCGGGGCAGGGGGTTCGAGAGACCCAGTACTTC; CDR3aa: CASSLGPGQGVRETQYF
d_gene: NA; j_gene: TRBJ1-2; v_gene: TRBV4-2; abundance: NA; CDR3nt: TGTGCCAGCAGCCAACCCGACACGCCAGGCGGCTACACCTTC; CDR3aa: CASSQPDTPGGYTF
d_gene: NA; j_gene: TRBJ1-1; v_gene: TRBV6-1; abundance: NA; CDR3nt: TGTGCCAGCAGTGAAGCCCCTGTGAACACTGAAGCTTTCTTT; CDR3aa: CASSEAPVNTEAFF
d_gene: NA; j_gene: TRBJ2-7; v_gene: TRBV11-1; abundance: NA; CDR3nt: TGTGCCAGCAGCTTAAGGGGGGATTCCTACGAGCAGTACTTC; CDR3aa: CASSLRGDSYEQYF
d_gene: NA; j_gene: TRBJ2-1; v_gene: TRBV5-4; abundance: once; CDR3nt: TGTGCCAGCAGCCTTCCAAGAGATGAGCAGTTCTTC; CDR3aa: CASSLPRDEQFF
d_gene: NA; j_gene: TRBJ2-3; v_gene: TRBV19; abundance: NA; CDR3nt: TGTGCCAGTAGTCTCGGGAGTCTCACAGATACGCAGTATTTT; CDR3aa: CASSLGSLTDTQYF
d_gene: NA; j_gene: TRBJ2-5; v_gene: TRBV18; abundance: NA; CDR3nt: TGTGCCAGCTCACCACCCTCTCTCTTGGGGGACCAGTACTTC; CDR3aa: CASSPPSLLGDQYF
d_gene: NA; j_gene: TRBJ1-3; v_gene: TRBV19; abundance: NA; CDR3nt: TGTGCCAGTAGTATAAGGGGAAGTAACACCATATATTTT; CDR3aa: CASSIRGSNTIYF
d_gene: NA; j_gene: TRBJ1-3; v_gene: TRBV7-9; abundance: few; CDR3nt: TGTGCCAGCATCTCACCAGAGAGGGCTGGAAACACCATATATTTT; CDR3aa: CASISPERAGNTIYF
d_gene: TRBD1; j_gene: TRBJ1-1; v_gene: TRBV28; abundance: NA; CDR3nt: TGTGCCAGCAGTCCGACAGGGGGCTTTGGGGCTTTCTTT; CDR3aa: CASSPTGGFGAFF